This TCR beta chain came from a study of OX40 agonist ivuxolimab in advanced cancers. General study findings and limits: CD4+ and CD8+ blood T cells expanded clonally by week 6 at 0.1 to 3.0 mg/kg. Relative to CD4+ cells, CD8+ T cells on average had more expanded clones. There were also nonresponders showing low normalized T-cell clonal expansion.

Clones were read by immunoSEQ multiplex PCR, and TCRdb kept only the in-frame ones, dropping some. The sample records almost 70,000 clones, roughly nine tenths being singletons. Germline V gene lookup returns CDR1 LNHDA and CDR2 SQIVND (reference sequence). The CDR3 length is 13 residues. The ends were cut back, 6 bases at V and 5 bases at J, with 11 bases in the middle. Note on this clone: The antigen is unknown.

This rearrangement joins TRBV19 to TRBJ1-5, with D perhaps TRBD1 (5 bases). The receptor was isolated from an adult with an advanced solid tumor such as melanoma, head and neck, liver or kidney cancer. Material: CD4+ or CD8+ T cells sorted from blood, obtained in a trial of the OX40 agonist ivuxolimab. The CDR3 nucleotides are TGTGCCAGTAGAGAGGGGCTGTATCAGCCCCAGCATTTT. Translation: CASREGLYQPQHF.